The table lists the clone carrying this T cell receptor beta chain with many counts. What it binds is unknown. The CDR3 regions of TCR beta were amplified from RNA transcripts. The study used the HTBI primer set for a first-round RT-PCR of the TCR CDR3. TCRdb redid the calling of the multiplex PCR reads with MiXCR, one entry per CDR3 protein. This table holds approximately 48,000 distinct CDR3 sequences, around half found once. This entry is derived from a study of T cells in Graves' hyperthyroidism and ophthalmopathy. Points from the study as a whole: The majority of expanded thyroid clonotypes above 0.001 also appeared in blood.

Uncontrolled infection, other autoimmune disease, pregnancy or lactation led to exclusion. V dropped 3 bases and J dropped 0 bases, with 9 bases sitting between them. The CDR3 totals 13 residues. Looked up from germline, CDR1 is DFQATT and CDR2 is SNEGSKA (reference sequence). Sequences were obtained from peripheral blood or thyroid tissue (not recorded which). The TCR was taken from a woman aged 50 to 60 with Graves' hyperthyroidism. This sequence joins TRBV20-1 and TRBJ2-7; maybe TRBD1 (6 bases). The CDR3 bases are TGCAGTGCTAGGCGGACAGTCTCCTACGAGCAGTACTTC. Residues: CSARRTVSYEQYF.